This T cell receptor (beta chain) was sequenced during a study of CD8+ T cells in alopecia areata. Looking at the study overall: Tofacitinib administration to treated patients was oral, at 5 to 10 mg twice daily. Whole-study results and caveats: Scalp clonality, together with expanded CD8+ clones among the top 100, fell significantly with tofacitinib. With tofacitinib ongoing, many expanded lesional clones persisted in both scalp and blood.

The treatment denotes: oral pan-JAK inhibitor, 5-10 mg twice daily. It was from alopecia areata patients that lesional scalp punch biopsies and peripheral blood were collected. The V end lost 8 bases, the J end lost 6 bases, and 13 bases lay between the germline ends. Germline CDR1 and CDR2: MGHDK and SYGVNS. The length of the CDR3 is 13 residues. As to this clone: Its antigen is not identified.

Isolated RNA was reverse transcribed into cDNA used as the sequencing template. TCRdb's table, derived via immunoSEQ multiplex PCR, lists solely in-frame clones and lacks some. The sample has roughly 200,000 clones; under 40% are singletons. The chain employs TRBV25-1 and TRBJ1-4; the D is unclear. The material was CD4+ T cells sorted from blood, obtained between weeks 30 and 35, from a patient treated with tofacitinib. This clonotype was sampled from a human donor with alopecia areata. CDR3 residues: CASAYTGDEKLFF. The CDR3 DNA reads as TGTGCCAGCGCCTATACCGGGGATGAAAAACTGTTTTTT.